The 10 T cell receptor beta chains given below trace back to one sample, sequenced in a study of response to subunit inactivated influenza vaccine. TCRdb re-derived calls from the RT-PCR reads in MiXCR, one entry per CDR3 protein. The data show 650,000 to 800,000 distinct CDR3 sequences, with over 11% seen just once and approximately 6.5% held by the top ten. The sample was PBMCs from blood, taken around two weeks before vaccination. The receptors shown here come from a man aged 50-59 years who received an inactivated influenza vaccine.

In its sample, this clonotype was seen a few times. The chain is built from TRBV13 and TRBJ2-1, with TRBD1 matching 11 bases. This CDR3 is built from 18 residues. Looked up from germline, CDR1 is PRHDT and CDR2 is FYEKMQ (reference sequence). J was trimmed by 5 bases and V by 6 bases; bases with no gene match: 15. The DNA of the CDR3 is TGTGCCAGCAGACGAAGGACAGGGGGCCCCGCCCAACACAATGAGCAGTTCTTC. This gives the protein CASRRRTGGPAQHNEQFF.

This clonotype was observed many times. V is TRBV7-2 and J is TRBJ2-7; 10 bases line up with TRBD2. Trimming at V came to 1 base and at J to 4 bases, leaving 7 bases not matched to a gene. Looked up from germline, CDR1 is SGHTA and CDR2 is FQGNSA. The CDR3 loop spans 16 amino acids. The CDR3 DNA follows: TGTGCCAGCAGCTTAGGAGAAGCGGGGGGGCCGTACGAGCAGTACTTC. It specifies CASSLGEAGGPYEQYF.

This clonotype has a count of ten or more. This sequence joins TRBV12-3 or TRBV12-4 and TRBJ1-2; no reliable D call. Trimming pared 3 bases from V and 4 bases from J, leaving 9 bases between. This CDR3 spans 13 amino acids. The CDR3 loop is CASSFREGYGYTF. The DNA of the CDR3 is TGTGCCAGCAGTTTTAGGGAGGGCTATGGCTACACCTTC.

Only a few counts were recorded for this clonotype. The chain couples TRBV6-6 to TRBJ2-2; possible D gene TRBD1, 6 bases. Deletions cut 7 bases from V and 5 bases from J, with 11 bases between. This CDR3 is built from 13 residues. Looked up from germline, CDR1 is MNHNY and CDR2 is SVGAGI (reference sequence). CDR3 nucleotide sequence: TGTGCCAGCACAGGGGCCCGGACCGGGGAGCTGTTTTTT. Translating it yields CASTGARTGELFF.

This clonotype was detected ten times or more. J is TRBJ1-2 and V is TRBV29-1; TRBD1 might be the D (5 bases). CDR3 length: 13 amino acids. V lost 4 bases, J lost 0 bases, and 9 bases lay in between. The germline CDR1 and CDR2 sequences are SQVTM and ANQGSEA. DNA of the CDR3: TGCAGCGTTGGCACAGGACCTAACTATGGCTACACCTTC. Translating it yields CSVGTGPNYGYTF.

This clonotype was recorded a few times. The chain employs TRBV4-3 and TRBJ1-5; D perhaps matches TRBD1 (5 bases). Germline V lookup: CDR1 LGHNA, CDR2 YSLEER. V lost 1 base and J 10 bases, leaving 11 bases between the germline ends. This CDR3 comprises 13 residues. The CDR3 nucleotides read TGCGCCAGCAGCCAAGTCCTGGGGGGACCCCAGCATTTT. It specifies CASSQVLGGPQHF.

The chain couples TRBV6-2 or TRBV6-3 to TRBJ1-1; D remains ambiguous. Between the trimmed V and J ends, which lost 0 bases and 1 base, there was a span of 9 bases. The CDR3 contains 15 residues. CDR1 is MNHEY and CDR2 is SVGEGT in the germline V gene. CDR3 in amino acids: CASSYSMGGNTEAFF. CDR3 coding DNA: TGTGCCAGCAGTTACTCGATGGGCGGGAACACTGAAGCTTTCTTT.

This clonotype was observed a few times. The chain links TRBV7-2 to TRBJ2-7; D unresolved. The germline V and J ends were trimmed by 1 base and 0 bases, with 13 bases remaining between them. The CDR3 has 16 residues. From germline, CDR1 is SGHTA and CDR2 FQGNSA. The CDR3 loop reads CASSLVSGVGSYEQYF. The CDR3 nucleotides read TGTGCCAGCAGCTTAGTCTCAGGTGTTGGCTCCTACGAGCAGTACTTC.

This chain uses TRBV20-1 with TRBJ2-5; D is possibly TRBD2 (6 bases). This CDR3 has 15 amino acids. Germline V gene lookup returns CDR1 DFQATT and CDR2 SNEGSKA (reference sequence). V was pared by 0 bases and J by 4 bases, with 15 bases between. As DNA, the CDR3 is TGCAGTGCTAGAGATCCCAGGGAGGCTAGAGAGACCCAGTACTTC. Its protein is CSARDPREARETQYF.

This clonotype was observed a handful of times. V gene TRBV5-1 combines with J gene TRBJ2-3, with D tentatively TRBD1 or TRBD2 (5 bases each). V was pared by 3 bases and J by 1 base, with 12 bases between. The CDR3 spans 15 residues. Germline V lookup: CDR1 SGHRS, CDR2 YFSETQ. CDR3 in amino acids: CASSYRDHRTDTQYF. CDR3 in DNA: TGCGCCAGCAGCTACCGGGACCACCGCACAGATACGCAGTATTTT.